A single sample is the source of the 14 T cell receptor beta chains below, sequenced in a study of T cell responses to AZD1222 COVID-19 vaccine. Sequencing was performed with immunoSEQ multiplex PCR; in TCRdb, only in-frame clones are kept and a portion is missing. This sample has some 150,000 clones, with approximately 89% found just once. Sample: peripheral blood, taken on day 0 of AZD1222 vaccination. These receptor sequences come from an adult in good health.

This sequence joins TRBV30 and TRBJ2-7, with 11 bases identical to TRBD2. The CDR3 length is 12 residues. Losses at the gene ends were 8 bases for V and 2 bases for J; bases not matched to a gene: 2. Germline CDR1 is GTSNPN and CDR2 is SVGIG (reference sequence). DNA for the CDR3: TGTGCCGGGACTAGCGGCACCTACGAGCAGTACTTC. This gives the protein CAGTSGTYEQYF.

This chain uses TRBV24-1 with TRBJ2-2; TRBD1 or TRBD2 may be the D gene (6 bases each). Germline CDR1 reads KGHDR; CDR2 reads SFDVKD. V lost 9 bases and J lost 8, with 21 bases in between. This CDR3 spans 15 amino acids. CDR3: CATEDLQGGLGELFF. For the CDR3, the DNA is TGTGCCACCGAAGATTTACAGGGAGGTTTGGGGGAGCTGTTTTTT.

The genes are TRBV27 and TRBJ2-1, with TRBD2 identical over 7 bases. The length of the CDR3 is 14 residues. The germline V gene encodes CDR1 MNHEY and CDR2 SMNVEV (reference sequence). J was trimmed by 3 bases and V by 4 bases; bases with no gene match: 3. CDR3 sequence reads: CASSSSGLYNEQFF. The CDR3 nucleotides are TGTGCCAGCAGTTCTAGCGGTCTCTACAATGAGCAGTTCTTC.

A few counts support this clone. The genes are TRBV7-9 and TRBJ1-6; the match to TRBD1 covers 7 bases. Trimming removed 5 bases from V and 7 bases from J; junction bases left unmatched: 8. This CDR3 has 15 residues. CDR1 SEHNR and CDR2 FQNEAQ come from the germline V gene (reference sequence). Here the CDR3 reads CASSRGAGGNSPLHF. The CDR3 bases are TGTGCCAGCAGCCGCGGGGCAGGGGGGAATTCACCCCTCCACTTT.

This clone has a handful of counts. V is TRBV7-9 and J is TRBJ1-1; no reliable D call. This CDR3 is 13 amino acids long. Germline loops: CDR1 SEHNR, CDR2 FQNEAQ (reference sequence). Trimming left V 5 bases short and J 4 bases short, with 11 bases between. CDR3 coding DNA: TGTGCCAGCAGCCAGACCACTTCCACTGAAGCTTTCTTT. It is translated as CASSQTTSTEAFF.

The chain recombines TRBV14 with TRBJ2-7, with D unresolved. CDR1 SGHDN and CDR2 FVKESK come from the germline V gene. V was trimmed by 1 base and J by 3 bases, leaving 4 bases between them. This CDR3 is 12 amino acids long. The CDR3 nucleotides read TGTGCCAGCAGCCAAGCCAACTACGAGCAGTACTTC. This encodes CASSQANYEQYF.

V gene TRBV14 combines with J gene TRBJ2-1; 8 positions match TRBD1. The trim removed 1 base at V and 12 bases at J, leaving 8 bases unmatched. In germline, CDR1 is SGHDN, CDR2 FVKESK. The CDR3 has 14 residues. The CDR3 sequence: CASSQVTGGTRQFF. The CDR3 DNA sequence: TGTGCCAGCAGCCAAGTAACAGGGGGAACTCGGCAGTTCTTC.

V and J are TRBV27 and TRBJ2-7; TRBD2 matches at 10 bases. Germline CDR1 MNHEY, CDR2 SMNVEV (reference sequence). V was pared by 5 bases and J by 3 bases, with 4 bases of the junction left unmatched. This CDR3 contains 14 residues. The CDR3 here is CASSPSGRVYEQYF. In DNA form, the CDR3 reads TGTGCCAGCAGTCCCAGCGGGAGGGTCTACGAGCAGTACTTC.

The chain has TRBV15 and TRBJ2-6, with D perhaps matching TRBD1 (6 bases). The germline V gene encodes CDR1 LNHNV and CDR2 YYDKDF (reference sequence). There are 15 residues in the CDR3. V was pared by 9 bases and J by 4 bases, with 16 bases between. The CDR3 is CATQTRGHGANVLTF. CDR3 bases: TGTGCCACTCAGACGAGGGGACACGGGGCCAACGTCCTGACTTTC. Looking up the rest from reference TRBV15 and TRBJ2-6 gives the full variable domain: DAMVIQNPRYQVTQFGKPVTLSCSQTLNHNVMYWYQQKSSQAPKLLFHYYDKDFNNEADTPDNFQSRRPNTSFCFLDIRSPGLGDTAMYLCATQTRGHGANVLTFGAGSRLTVL.

The CDR3 DNA follows: TGTGCCAGTAGTATAGTTCTAGCGGGAGGCCACGAGCAGTACTTC. It is translated as CASSIVLAGGHEQYF. This chain uses TRBV19 with TRBJ2-7; 11 nucleotides match TRBD2. The CDR3 length is 15 residues. Germline V gene data show CDR1 as LNHDA and CDR2 as SQIVND (reference sequence). V shed 1 base, J shed 5 bases, and the junction held 4 bases outside the gene matches.

Comments on this clone: The junction departs from the called germline gene at one end, perhaps through a read error. The V call is TRBV7-7, the J call TRBJ2-1; 14 positions agree with TRBD2. The CDR3 is 15 amino acids. The V gene's germline CDR1 is SSHAT and CDR2 FNYEAQ (reference sequence). CDR3 DNA: TGTGCTAGCAGCCCCGGGACTAGCGGGAGCAATGAGCAGTTCTTC. Translated, it gives CASSPGTSGSNEQFF.

The genes are TRBV6-5 and TRBJ1-1; maybe TRBD1 (5 bases). CDR1 is MNHEY and CDR2 is SVGAGI in the germline V gene. Trimming removed 8 bases at V and 10 bases at J, with 20 bases between. The CDR3 is 13 residues long. CDR3 sequence reads: CASGLAGSLRAFF. CDR3 coding DNA: TGTGCCAGCGGGTTGGCAGGGTCTCTTCGAGCTTTCTTT.

This chain joins TRBV4-1 and TRBJ2-1, with unresolved D. Germline V gene data show CDR1 as MGHRA and CDR2 as YSYEKL. Trimming removed 1 base at V and 5 bases at J, with 9 bases between. CDR3 length: 14 residues. CDR3 protein: CASSQVSQNNEQFF. The CDR3, as DNA: TGCGCCAGCAGCCAAGTTTCCCAGAACAATGAGCAGTTCTTC.

The rearrangement uses TRBV5-5 and TRBJ1-5; 7 nucleotides line up with TRBD1. Trimming took 4 bases from V and 5 from J; bases not matched to a gene: 6. The CDR3 extends over 14 amino acids. Germline assignment: CDR1 SGHKS and CDR2 YYEKEE (reference sequence). The DNA of the CDR3 is TGTGCCAGCAGCATGACAGGGCTGGATCAGCCCCAGCATTTT. It yields the protein CASSMTGLDQPQHF.